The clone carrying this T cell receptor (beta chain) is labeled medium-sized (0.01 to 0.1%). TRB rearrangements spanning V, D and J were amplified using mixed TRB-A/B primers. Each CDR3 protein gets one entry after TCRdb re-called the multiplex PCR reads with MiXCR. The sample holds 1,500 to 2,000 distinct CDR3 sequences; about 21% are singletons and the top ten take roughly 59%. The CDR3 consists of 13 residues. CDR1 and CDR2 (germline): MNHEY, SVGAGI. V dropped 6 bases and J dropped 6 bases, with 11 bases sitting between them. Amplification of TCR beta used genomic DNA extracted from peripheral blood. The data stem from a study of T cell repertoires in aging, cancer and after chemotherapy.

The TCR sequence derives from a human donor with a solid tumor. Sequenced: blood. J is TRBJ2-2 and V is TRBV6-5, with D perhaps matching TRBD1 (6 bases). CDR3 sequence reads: CASRAWGPGELFF. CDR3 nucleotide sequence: TGTGCCAGCAGGGCTTGGGGGCCCGGGGAGCTGTTTTTT.